The present T cell receptor (beta chain) was sequenced within a study of blood T cell repertoires in COVID-19. Study summary: T cells, B-cell-depleted T cells, or PBMCs supplied cDNA or gDNA.

Germline trimming cut 6 bases from V and 5 bases from J; bases unmatched to any gene: 10. Germline V lookup: CDR1 LNHDA, CDR2 SQIVND (reference sequence). The CDR3 spans 15 residues. Original methodology: Amplification of reference gene primers was used by the study to estimate nucleated cell counts. Assay used: immunoSEQ multiplex PCR; TCRdb lists only in-frame clones, some missing. The V and J calls and the clone size are those of that table, but D and trimming were determined from the DNA. The table shows roughly 95,000 clones, with about nine tenths occurring only once. This clonotype was obtained from a woman in her forties or fifties in a cohort sampled during active COVID-19. Sequenced sample: peripheral blood. V is TRBV19 and J is TRBJ2-7, with TRBD2 identical over 10 bases. This CDR3 is CASRDHSGRVNEQYF. The DNA for the CDR3 is TGTGCCAGTAGAGACCACAGCGGGAGGGTAAACGAGCAGTACTTC.